One and the same sample provided the 27 T cell receptor beta chains below, sequenced in a study of blood T cell repertoires in COVID-19. Produced via immunoSEQ multiplex PCR; TCRdb's table is partial and in-frame only. The repertoire has about 250,000 clones, 85% of them found once; the top ten carry approximately 9%. The sequenced material came from PBMCs or T cells enriched from blood (not recorded which). These receptors all come from a woman aged 45-60 years with acute COVID-19.

The CDR3 DNA reads TGCAGTGCACAGGACAGGGCCGAGCAGTACTTC. Amino acid sequence: CSAQDRAEQYF. This sequence joins TRBV20-1 and TRBJ2-7; 8 bases are a match to TRBD1. The CDR3 covers 11 residues. CDR1 DFQATT and CDR2 SNEGSKA come from the germline V gene (reference sequence). V shed 6 bases and J 6 bases; nucleotides not matched to a gene: 4.

This chain connects TRBV12-2 to TRBJ2-7; the table's D call of TRBD2 was not tested on the DNA. TRBV12-2 is a pseudogene. The CDR3 consists of 13 residues. CDR3 sequence reads: CASRSRVGYEQYF. DNA of the CDR3: TGTGCAAGTCGGTCTCGTGTCGGGTACGAGCAGTACTTC.

This chain connects TRBV18 to TRBJ1-3, with D unclear. Trimming cost V 0 bases and J 3 bases, with 6 bases left between them. This CDR3 is 14 amino acids long. Per the germline V gene, CDR1 is KGHSH and CDR2 is LQKENI. CDR3 DNA: TGTGCCAGCTCACCACCGGCAGTTGGAAACACCATATATTTT. Residues: CASSPPAVGNTIYF.

The V call is TRBV11-3, the J call TRBJ2-5; D perhaps matches TRBD2 (5 bases). V gave up 5 bases and J gave up 5 bases, with 18 bases separating them. The CDR3 runs 15 residues. Germline V gene lookup returns CDR1 SGHNT and CDR2 YENEEA. CDR3 protein: CASSRGPDHRETQYF. CDR3 nucleotides: TGTGCCAGCAGCCGAGGGCCGGACCATCGGGAGACCCAGTACTTC.

This chain links TRBV9 with TRBJ1-5; TRBD1 aligns across 9 bases. CDR1 and CDR2 (germline): SGDLS, YYNGEE. The V and J ends lost 3 bases and 2 bases, in that order; junction bases with no gene match: 3. There are 15 residues in the CDR3. The CDR3 DNA follows: TGTGCCAGCAGCGATACAGGGGGCCGCAATCAGCCCCAGCATTTT. Amino acid sequence: CASSDTGGRNQPQHF.

The chain couples TRBV11-1 to TRBJ2-2; D perhaps matches TRBD2 (6 bases). Per germline, CDR1 SGHAT and CDR2 FQDESV (reference sequence). The CDR3 has 16 residues. Deletions cut 5 bases from V and 4 bases from J, with 17 bases between. The CDR3 reads CASSPWGDLGTGELFF. In DNA form, the CDR3 reads TGTGCCAGCAGCCCCTGGGGGGACCTGGGCACCGGGGAGCTGTTTTTT.

This chain joins TRBV27 and TRBJ2-1; perhaps TRBD2 as D (5 bases). Germline assignment: CDR1 MNHEY and CDR2 SMNVEV (reference sequence). With 6 bases removed from V and 4 bases from J, the gap between germline ends came to 13 bases. This CDR3 contains 14 residues. The DNA of the CDR3 is TGTGCCAGCAGGCGGGCAGAAGTATACAATGAGCAGTTCTTC. Translated, it gives CASRRAEVYNEQFF.

This chain joins TRBV3-1 (or the pseudogene TRBV3-2) and TRBJ2-7, with a possible D match to TRBD1 (6 bases). This CDR3 has 15 amino acids. V was trimmed by 4 bases and J by 2 bases, leaving 15 bases between them. Germline CDR1 and CDR2: LGHDT and YNNKEL (reference sequence). CDR3 nucleotide sequence: TGTGCCAGCAGCCCGCGGATAACAGGGACCTACGAGCAGTACTTC. Translation gives CASSPRITGTYEQYF.

Comments on this clone: Other nucleotide sequences in the sample specify the same CDR3. The V call is TRBV5-1, the J call TRBJ1-3; 7 nucleotides match TRBD1. Germline values: CDR1 SGHRS, CDR2 YFSETQ. V shed 0 bases and J 0 bases; nucleotides not matched to a gene: 3. The CDR3 contains 16 residues. The CDR3 DNA sequence: TGCGCCAGCAGCTTGGTGGCAGGGGGCTCTGGAAACACCATATATTTT. This sequence encodes CASSLVAGGSGNTIYF. Full variable domain (remainder filled in from reference TRBV5-1 and TRBJ1-3): KAGVTQTPRYLIKTRGQQVTLSCSPISGHRSVSWYQQTPGQGLQFLFEYFSETQRNKGNFPGRFSGRQFSNSRSEMNVSTLELGDSALYLCASSLVAGGSGNTIYFGEGSWLTVV.

The chain is built from TRBV14 and TRBJ1-1; the D is unclear. V was shortened by 1 base and J by 0 bases, with 9 bases between the two germline ends. The length of the CDR3 is 15 residues. Germline CDR1 SGHDN, CDR2 FVKESK. This CDR3 reads CASSQGNTMNTEAFF. The CDR3, as DNA: TGTGCCAGCAGCCAAGGGAACACTATGAACACTGAAGCTTTCTTT.

There are a few counts of this clone. The chain recombines TRBV9 with TRBJ1-3, with 7 positions matching TRBD1. After removal of 3 bases from V and 3 bases from J, the junction contained 6 bases not matched to a gene. Germline values: CDR1 SGDLS, CDR2 YYNGEE. The CDR3 runs to 15 residues. This CDR3 is CASSAATGFGNTIYF. The DNA of the CDR3 is TGTGCCAGCAGCGCGGCGACAGGGTTTGGAAACACCATATATTTT.

J is TRBJ1-2 and V is TRBV4-3; D is unclear. Trimming took off 0 bases at V and 2 bases at J, with 7 bases between the two ends. CDR3 length equals 14 residues. Germline CDR1 and CDR2: LGHNA and YSLEER. The CDR3 reads CASSQEQQNYGYTF. DNA for the CDR3: TGCGCCAGCAGCCAAGAACAACAGAACTATGGCTACACCTTC.

Comment on this clone: The same CDR3 is also encoded by other DNA sequences in this sample. The chain employs TRBV25-1 and TRBJ1-5; TRBD1 matches at 7 bases. CDR1 and CDR2 from the germline V gene are MGHDK and SYGVNS. CDR3 size: 15 residues. Losses at the gene ends were 2 bases for V and 1 base for J; bases not matched to a gene: 2. For the CDR3, the DNA is TGTGCCAGCAGTGAAGGGACAGCGAGCAATCAGCCCCAGCATTTT. This gives the protein CASSEGTASNQPQHF.

The J gene is TRBJ1-2, the V gene TRBV4-2, with D perhaps matching TRBD1 (5 bases). CDR1 and CDR2 (germline): LGHNA, YNFKEQ. Trimming took off 0 bases at V and 2 bases at J, with 10 bases between the two ends. The CDR3 extends over 15 amino acids. The CDR3 nucleotides are TGTGCCAGCAGCCAAGATAGGGACTGGAACTATGGCTACACCTTC. It encodes CASSQDRDWNYGYTF.

The V call is TRBV5-4, the J call TRBJ1-1; D is possibly TRBD1 (6 bases). This CDR3 is built from 15 residues. Germline values: CDR1 SGHNT, CDR2 YYREEE (reference sequence). V lost 0 bases and J 5 bases, leaving 14 bases between the germline ends. CDR3 DNA: TGTGCCAGCAGCTTGGGTCTCCAAAGGGGGACTGAAGCTTTCTTT. Its translation is CASSLGLQRGTEAFF.

The chain is built from TRBV18 and TRBJ1-5; D gene uncertain. In germline, CDR1 is KGHSH, CDR2 LQKENI. Trimming cost V 3 bases and J 0 bases, with 9 bases left between them. The CDR3 extends over 15 amino acids. As DNA, the CDR3 is TGTGCCAGCTCACCTGACTTCGCTAGCAATCAGCCCCAGCATTTT. It encodes CASSPDFASNQPQHF.

This chain connects TRBV7-2 to TRBJ1-2; D gene unclear. CDR3 size: 14 residues. V was pared by 3 bases and J by 4 bases, with 12 bases between. CDR1 and CDR2 from the germline V gene are SGHTA and FQGNSA. Here the CDR3 DNA reads TGTGCCAGCAGCTTTTCCGACATGGCCTATGGCTACACCTTC. It translates to CASSFSDMAYGYTF.

The chain uses TRBV19 and TRBJ1-1, with D tentatively TRBD1 (6 bases). This CDR3 region has 14 residues. Trimming took off 4 bases at V and 1 base at J, with 10 bases between the two ends. CDR1 and CDR2 from the germline V gene are LNHDA and SQIVND (reference sequence). The CDR3, as DNA: TGTGCCAGTAGTACGTTACAGGGGAACACTGAAGCTTTCTTT. It codes for CASSTLQGNTEAFF.

The rearrangement joins TRBV7-9 to TRBJ1-1; 7 nucleotides agree with TRBD1. Germline V gives CDR1 SEHNR, CDR2 FQNEAQ (reference sequence). The V segment lost 5 bases and the J segment 1 base; nucleotides outside the gene matches: 4. CDR3 length: 14 residues. CDR3 nucleotides: TGTGCCAGCAGCCTTACAGGGGAGAACACTGAAGCTTTCTTT. Protein sequence: CASSLTGENTEAFF.

V is TRBV5-8 and J is TRBJ1-2, with unresolved D. The germline V gene has CDR1 SGHTS and CDR2 YDEGEE. The CDR3 has 13 amino acids. The ends were cut back, 0 bases at V and 4 bases at J, with 7 bases in the middle. In DNA, the CDR3 is TGTGCCAGCAGCTTGGGAGAGGCCTATGGCTACACCTTC. Translation gives CASSLGEAYGYTF.

CDR3 bases: TGCGCCAGCAGCCCGGGACAGGGGGGGGCCGGGGAGCTGTTTTTT. Translation: CASSPGQGGAGELFF. V usage is TRBV4-3 and J usage is TRBJ2-2; 11 bases fit TRBD1. Germline values: CDR1 LGHNA, CDR2 YSLEER. Trimming at V came to 4 bases and at J to 6 bases, leaving 4 bases not matched to a gene. There are 15 residues in the CDR3.

The rearrangement uses TRBV10-3 and TRBJ1-6; no reliable D call. The ends were cut back, 6 bases at V and 0 bases at J, with 9 bases in the middle. Per the germline V gene, CDR1 is ENHRY and CDR2 is SYGVKD. This CDR3 region has 15 residues. In nucleotides, the CDR3 is TGTGCCATCAGCGCTGACAACTCCTATAATTCACCCCTCCACTTT. Translation gives CAISADNSYNSPLHF.

V is TRBV12-3 or TRBV12-4 and J is TRBJ1-1, with D uncertain. This CDR3 comprises 10 residues. V was cut by 7 bases and J by 4 bases, with 4 bases left in between. The CDR3 bases are TGTGCCAGCAAAGCCACTGAAGCTTTCTTT. The encoded protein is CASKATEAFF.

The table lists this clone with a count of one. The CDR3: CASTGDMYNEQFF. In nucleotides, the CDR3 is TGTGCCAGCACCGGGGACATGTACAATGAGCAGTTCTTC. The rearrangement links TRBV28 to TRBJ2-1; TRBD1 is a possible D gene (6 bases). Germline V lookup: CDR1 MDHEN, CDR2 SYDVKM. V was trimmed by 7 bases and J by 4 bases, leaving 11 bases between them. This CDR3 is built from 13 residues. The entire variable domain, with the rest obtained from reference TRBV28 and TRBJ2-1, is as follows: DVKVTQSSRYLVKRTGEKVFLECVQDMDHENMFWYRQDPGLGLRLIYFSYDVKMKEKGDIPEGYSVSREKKERFSLILESASTNQTSMYLCASTGDMYNEQFFGPGTRLTVL.

This clone appeared a single time. The V and J genes are TRBV19 and TRBJ2-7; perhaps TRBD1 as D (6 bases). The CDR3 totals 13 residues. Germline V lookup: CDR1 LNHDA, CDR2 SQIVND (reference sequence). V was trimmed by 7 bases and J by 0 bases, leaving 10 bases between them. The CDR3 spells CASTGQSSYEQYF. CDR3 in DNA: TGTGCCAGTACTGGACAGAGCTCCTACGAGCAGTACTTC.

The chain has TRBV19 and TRBJ1-1; TRBD1 is a possible D gene (6 bases). Trimming took off 8 bases at V and 5 bases at J, with 15 bases between the two ends. CDR1 and CDR2 from the germline V gene are LNHDA and SQIVND (reference sequence). The CDR3 length is 13 residues. The CDR3 spells CASAQGQMTEAFF. DNA of the CDR3: TGTGCCAGTGCACAGGGTCAAATGACTGAAGCTTTCTTT.

The rearrangement joins TRBV15 to TRBJ1-4, with 7 bases aligning to TRBD1. This CDR3 contains 15 residues. Germline V gene data show CDR1 as LNHNV and CDR2 as YYDKDF (reference sequence). The trim removed 5 bases at V and 8 bases at J, leaving 11 bases unmatched. CDR3 in DNA: TGTGCCACCAGCGGGTTAACAGGGGTTAACGAAAAACTGTTTTTT. Its protein product is CATSGLTGVNEKLFF. The full variable domain, with the rest looked up from reference TRBV15 and TRBJ1-4, is DAMVIQNPRYQVTQFGKPVTLSCSQTLNHNVMYWYQQKSSQAPKLLFHYYDKDFNNEADTPDNFQSRRPNTSFCFLDIRSPGLGDTAMYLCATSGLTGVNEKLFFGSGTQLSVL.